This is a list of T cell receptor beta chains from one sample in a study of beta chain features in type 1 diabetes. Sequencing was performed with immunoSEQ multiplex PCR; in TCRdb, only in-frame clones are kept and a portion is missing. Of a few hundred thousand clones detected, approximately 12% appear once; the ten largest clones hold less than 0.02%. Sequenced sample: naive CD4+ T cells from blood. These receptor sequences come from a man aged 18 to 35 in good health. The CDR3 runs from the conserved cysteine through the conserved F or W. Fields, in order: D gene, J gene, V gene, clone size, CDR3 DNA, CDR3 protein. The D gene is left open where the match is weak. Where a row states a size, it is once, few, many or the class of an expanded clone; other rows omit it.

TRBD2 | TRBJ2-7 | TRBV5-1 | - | TGCGCCAGCAGCTCCTTACCGGGGGGTGCCTACGAGCAGTACTTC | CASSSLPGGAYEQYF
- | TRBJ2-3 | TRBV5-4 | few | TGTGCCAGCAGCTTGGCGAGCCGGGAGTGGGGAGATACGCAGTATTTT | CASSLASREWGDTQYF
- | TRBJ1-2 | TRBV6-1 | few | TGTGCCAGCAGTGATCCCGCAGGGGACACTAACTATGGCTACACCTTC | CASSDPAGDTNYGYTF
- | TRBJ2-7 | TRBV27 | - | TGTGCCAGCAGTTGGAGGGAGCACTCCTACGAGCAGTACTTC | CASSWREHSYEQYF
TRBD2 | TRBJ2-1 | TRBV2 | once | TGTGCCAGCGAGCGGGGGGGCTTGGGTGAGCAGTTCTTC | CASERGGLGEQFF
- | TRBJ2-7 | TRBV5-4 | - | TGTGCCAGCAGCTCCAACCTCGAGCCCTACTACGAGCAGTACTTC | CASSSNLEPYYEQYF
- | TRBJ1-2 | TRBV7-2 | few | TGTGCCAGCAGCTTAGTTGCCCAGGCCCCTGGGGGCTACACCTTC | CASSLVAQAPGGYTF
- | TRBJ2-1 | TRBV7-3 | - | TGTGCCAGCAGCGACGGGGTACAGAAGCAGTTCTTC | CASSDGVQKQFF
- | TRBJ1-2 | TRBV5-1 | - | TGCGCCAGCAGCCCTGGCCGGGGTCGTGGCTACACCTTC | CASSPGRGRGYTF
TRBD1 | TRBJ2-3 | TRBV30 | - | TGTGCCTGGAGAATCCAGGGGGCAGATACGCAGTATTTT | CAWRIQGADTQYF
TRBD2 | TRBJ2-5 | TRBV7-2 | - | TGTGCCAGCAGCTTCCTAGCGGGGGGAGAGACCCAGTACTTC | CASSFLAGGETQYF
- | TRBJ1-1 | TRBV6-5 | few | TGTGCCAGCTCCAAGAGGACACGGAACACTGAAGCTTTCTTT | CASSKRTRNTEAFF
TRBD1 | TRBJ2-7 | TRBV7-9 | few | TGTGCCAGCAGCTTAGGTCTTGTCAGGGGGCGACCCTACGAGCAGTACTTC | CASSLGLVRGRPYEQYF
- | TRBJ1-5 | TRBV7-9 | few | TGTGCCAGCAGCTTCTCTAGCAATCAGCCCCAGCATTTT | CASSFSSNQPQHF
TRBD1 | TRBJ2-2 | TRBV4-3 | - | TGCGCCAGCAGATCGGACAGGGTCGGCGACACCGGGGAGCTGTTTTTT | CASRSDRVGDTGELFF
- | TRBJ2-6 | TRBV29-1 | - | TGCAGCGTTGGTCTCTCTGGGGCCAACGTCCTGACTTTC | CSVGLSGANVLTF
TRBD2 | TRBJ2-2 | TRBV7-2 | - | TGTGCCAGCAGCCCGCGCGGGGGGCGGTACACCGGGGAGCTGTTTTTT | CASSPRGGRYTGELFF
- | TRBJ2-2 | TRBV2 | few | TGTGCCAGTGGGGAGATCACCGGGGAGCTGTTTTTT | CASGEITGELFF
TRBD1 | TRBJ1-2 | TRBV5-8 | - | TGTGCCAGCAGCGTGGGACAGGAGCTGTATGGCTACACCTTC | CASSVGQELYGYTF
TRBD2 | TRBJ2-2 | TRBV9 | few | TGTGCCAGCAGCGCCACGACTAGCGGGAGGTTCACCGGGGAGCTGTTTTTT | CASSATTSGRFTGELFF
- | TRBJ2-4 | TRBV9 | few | TGTGCCAGCAGCAGAGAGCAGGAACAACTAGCCAAAAACATTCAGTACTTC | CASSREQEQLAKNIQYF
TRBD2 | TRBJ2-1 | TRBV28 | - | TGTGCCAGCTACCCTAGCGGGACCTACAATGAGCAGTTCTTC | CASYPSGTYNEQFF
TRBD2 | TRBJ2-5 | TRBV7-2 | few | TGTGCCAGCAGCTTAAGGACTAGCGGGAGTGCGGTGACCCAGTACTTC | CASSLRTSGSAVTQYF
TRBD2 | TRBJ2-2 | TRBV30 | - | TGTGCCTGGTTTTGGCGGGGGGACACCGGGGAGCTGTTTTTT | CAWFWRGDTGELFF
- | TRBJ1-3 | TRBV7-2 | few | TGTGCCAGCAGCTCAACAGGACCTGGTGGAAACACCATATATTTT | CASSSTGPGGNTIYF
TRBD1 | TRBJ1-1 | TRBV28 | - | TGTGCCAGCAGTCGAAATTACAGGGGCGCTGAAGCTTTCTTT | CASSRNYRGAEAFF
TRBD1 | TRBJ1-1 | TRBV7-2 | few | TGTGCCAGCAGACCAGGGGGCGCGCTGAACACTGAAGCTTTCTTT | CASRPGGALNTEAFF
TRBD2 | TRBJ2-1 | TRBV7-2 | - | TGTGCCAGCAGCTTTGCGGGGGGGCCGGGTGAGCAGTTCTTC | CASSFAGGPGEQFF
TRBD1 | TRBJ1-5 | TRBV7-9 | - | TGTGCCAGCAGCTCACAGGGGGCTAATCAGCCCCAGCATTTT | CASSSQGANQPQHF
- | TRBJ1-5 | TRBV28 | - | TGTGCCAGCAGCCCGGTCCAGGGGCCCCAGCATTTT | CASSPVQGPQHF
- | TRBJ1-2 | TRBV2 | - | TGTGCCAGCATTCTTACGTGGGCCCATGGCTACACCTTC | CASILTWAHGYTF
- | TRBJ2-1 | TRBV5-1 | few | TGCGCCAGCAGCTTGGTACAGGGTGGGTACAATGAGCAGTTCTTC | CASSLVQGGYNEQFF
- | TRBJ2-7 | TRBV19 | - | TGTGCCACCGGCCGGGGAGAACGAGCCACCTACGAGCAGTACTTC | CATGRGERATYEQYF
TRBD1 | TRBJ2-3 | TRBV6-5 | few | TGTGCCAGCATGCGGACAGGGTGGTCAGATACGCAGTATTTT | CASMRTGWSDTQYF
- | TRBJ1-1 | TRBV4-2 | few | TGTGCCAGCAGCCAGGAGGCAGACACTGAAGCTTTCTTT | CASSQEADTEAFF
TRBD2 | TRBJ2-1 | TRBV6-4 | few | TGTGCCAGCAGTGACTCGGGACTAGCCACCTACAATGAGCAGTTCTTC | CASSDSGLATYNEQFF
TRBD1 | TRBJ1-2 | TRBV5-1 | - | TGCGCCAGCAGCGCGAAACCGGACAGGAGGGGCTATGGCTACACCTTC | CASSAKPDRRGYGYTF
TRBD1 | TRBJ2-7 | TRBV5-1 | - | TGCGCCAGCAGCTTGGCCCCCCAGGGGGCCTACGAGCAGTACTTC | CASSLAPQGAYEQYF
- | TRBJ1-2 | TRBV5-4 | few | TGTGCCAGCAGCTTGGGAACGGCAGGGAAAAGGGGTGGCTACACCTTC | CASSLGTAGKRGGYTF
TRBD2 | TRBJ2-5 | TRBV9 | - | TGTGCCAGCAGCGCCCAGACTAGCGGGGGAGAGACCCAGTACTTC | CASSAQTSGGETQYF
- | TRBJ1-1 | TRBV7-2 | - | TGTGCCAGCAGCTTACTACAGGAAGCTTTCTTT | CASSLLQEAFF
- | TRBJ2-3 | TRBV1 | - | TGCACCAGCAGCCCCCTAAGGGGTAGCACAGATACGCAGTATTTT | CTSSPLRGSTDTQYF
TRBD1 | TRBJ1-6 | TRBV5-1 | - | TGCGCCAGCAGCACCGGGACAGGGAGCTATAATTCACCCCTCCACTTT | CASSTGTGSYNSPLHF
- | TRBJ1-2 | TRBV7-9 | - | TGTGCCAGCAGCTCCCTGCGGGGTGGCTATGGCTACACCTTC | CASSSLRGGYGYTF
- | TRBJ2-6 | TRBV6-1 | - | TGTGCCAGCAGTCGAGGGCACTCTGGGGCCAACGTCCTGACTTTC | CASSRGHSGANVLTF
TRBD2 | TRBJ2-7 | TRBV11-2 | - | TGTGCCAGCAGAATAGCGGGAGGAGACACCCTCGAGCAGTACTTC | CASRIAGGDTLEQYF
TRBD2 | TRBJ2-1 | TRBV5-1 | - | TGCGCCAGCAGCTTGGAGCGGGGGAACAATGAGCAGTTCTTC | CASSLERGNNEQFF
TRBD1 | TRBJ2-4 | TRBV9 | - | TGTGCCAGCAGCGTATCCCCCGGGACAGGGGAAAACATTCAGTACTTC | CASSVSPGTGENIQYF
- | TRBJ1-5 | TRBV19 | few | TGTGCCAGTAGTATCCCTTATCAGCCCCAGCATTTT | CASSIPYQPQHF
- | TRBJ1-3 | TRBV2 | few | TGTGCCAGCAGTGTCCAGGGGCCCTCTGGAAACACCATATATTTT | CASSVQGPSGNTIYF
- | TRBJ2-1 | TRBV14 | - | TGTGCCAGCAGCCAAGATTATTACAATGAGCAGTTCTTC | CASSQDYYNEQFF
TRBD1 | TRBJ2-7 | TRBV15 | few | TGTGCCACCAGCAGAGATTTCCAGGGGGCCTACGAGCAGTACTTC | CATSRDFQGAYEQYF
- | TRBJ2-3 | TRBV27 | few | TGTGCCAGCAATCGGGACAAACGTACAGATACGCAGTATTTT | CASNRDKRTDTQYF
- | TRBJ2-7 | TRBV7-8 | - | TGTGCCAGCAGCTTCAACTACGAGCAGTACTTC | CASSFNYEQYF
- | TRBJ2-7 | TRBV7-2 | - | TGTGCCTCTTCGCACGGGAACGAGCAGTACTTC | CASSHGNEQYF
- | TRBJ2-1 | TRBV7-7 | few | TGTGCCAGCAGCTTAGACAGACACAATGAGCAGTTCTTC | CASSLDRHNEQFF